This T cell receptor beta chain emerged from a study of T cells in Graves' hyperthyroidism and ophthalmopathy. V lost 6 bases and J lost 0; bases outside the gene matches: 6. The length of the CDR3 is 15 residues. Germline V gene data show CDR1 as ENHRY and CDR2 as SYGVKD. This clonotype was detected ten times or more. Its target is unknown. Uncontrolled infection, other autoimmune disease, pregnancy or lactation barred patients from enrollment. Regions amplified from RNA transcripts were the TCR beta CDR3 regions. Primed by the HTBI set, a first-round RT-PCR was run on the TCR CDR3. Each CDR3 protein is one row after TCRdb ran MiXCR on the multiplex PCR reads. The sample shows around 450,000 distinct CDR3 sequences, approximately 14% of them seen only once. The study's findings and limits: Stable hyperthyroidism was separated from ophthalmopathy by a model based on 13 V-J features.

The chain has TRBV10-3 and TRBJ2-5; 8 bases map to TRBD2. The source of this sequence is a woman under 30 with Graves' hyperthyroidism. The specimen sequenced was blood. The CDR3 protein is CAIRGPGLDQETQYF. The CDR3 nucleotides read TGTGCCATCAGGGGCCCGGGACTAGACCAAGAGACCCAGTACTTC.